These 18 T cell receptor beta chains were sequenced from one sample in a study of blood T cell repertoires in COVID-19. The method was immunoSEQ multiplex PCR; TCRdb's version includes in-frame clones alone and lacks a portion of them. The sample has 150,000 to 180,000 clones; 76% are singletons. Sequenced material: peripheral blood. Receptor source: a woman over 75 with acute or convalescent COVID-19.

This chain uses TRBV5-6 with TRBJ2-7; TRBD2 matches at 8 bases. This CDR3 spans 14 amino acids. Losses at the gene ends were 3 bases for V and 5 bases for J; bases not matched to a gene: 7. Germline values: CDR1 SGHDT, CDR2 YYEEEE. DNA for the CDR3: TGTGCCAGCAGCTCGGGAGGGTCTTGGAACGAGCAGTACTTC. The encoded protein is CASSSGGSWNEQYF.

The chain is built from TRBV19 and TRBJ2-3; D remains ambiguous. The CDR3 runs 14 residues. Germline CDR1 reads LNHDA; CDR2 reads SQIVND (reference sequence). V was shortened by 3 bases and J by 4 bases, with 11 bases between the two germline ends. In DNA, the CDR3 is TGTGCCAGTAGTATGGGCTTTCAGTCAGATACGCAGTATTTT. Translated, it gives CASSMGFQSDTQYF.

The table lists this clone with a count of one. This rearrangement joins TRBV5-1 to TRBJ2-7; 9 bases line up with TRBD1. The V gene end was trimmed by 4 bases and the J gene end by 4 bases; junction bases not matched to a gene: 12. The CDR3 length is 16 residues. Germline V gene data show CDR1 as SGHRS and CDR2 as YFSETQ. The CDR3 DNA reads TGCGCCAGCAGCCCTCCCGGGGACAGGGCCCTTTACGAGCAGTACTTC. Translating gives CASSPPGDRALYEQYF.

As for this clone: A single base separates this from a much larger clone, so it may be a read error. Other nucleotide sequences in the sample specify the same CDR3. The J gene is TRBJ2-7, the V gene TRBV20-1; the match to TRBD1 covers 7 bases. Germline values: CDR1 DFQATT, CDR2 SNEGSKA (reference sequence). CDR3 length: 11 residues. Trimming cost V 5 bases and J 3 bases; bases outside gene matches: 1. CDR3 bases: TGCAGTGCTCGACAGGGCTACGAGCAGTACTTC. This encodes CSARQGYEQYF.

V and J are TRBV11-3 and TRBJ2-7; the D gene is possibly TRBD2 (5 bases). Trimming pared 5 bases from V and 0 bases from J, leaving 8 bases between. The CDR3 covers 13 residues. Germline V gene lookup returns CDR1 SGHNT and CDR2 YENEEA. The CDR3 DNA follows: TGTGCCAGCAGCCGGGGTCTCTCCTACGAGCAGTACTTC. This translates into CASSRGLSYEQYF. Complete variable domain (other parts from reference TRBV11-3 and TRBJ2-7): EAGVVQSPRYKIIEKKQPVAFWCNPISGHNTLYWYLQNLGQGPELLIRYENEEAVDDSQLPKDRFSAERLKGVDSTLKIQPAELGDSAVYLCASSRGLSYEQYFGPGTRLTVT.

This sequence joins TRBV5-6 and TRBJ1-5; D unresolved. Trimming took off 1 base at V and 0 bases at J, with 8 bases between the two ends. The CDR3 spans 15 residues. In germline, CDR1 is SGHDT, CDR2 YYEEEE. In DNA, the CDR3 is TGTGCCAGCAGCTTGTTCAGTCATAGCAATCAGCCCCAGCATTTT. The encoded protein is CASSLFSHSNQPQHF.

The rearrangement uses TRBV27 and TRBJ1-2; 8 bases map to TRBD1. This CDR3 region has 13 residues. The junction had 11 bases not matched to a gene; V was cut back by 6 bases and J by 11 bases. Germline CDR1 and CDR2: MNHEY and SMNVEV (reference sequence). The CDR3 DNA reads TGTGCCAGCAGGGGGACAGGAGGTGGTCTTTACACCTTC. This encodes CASRGTGGGLYTF.

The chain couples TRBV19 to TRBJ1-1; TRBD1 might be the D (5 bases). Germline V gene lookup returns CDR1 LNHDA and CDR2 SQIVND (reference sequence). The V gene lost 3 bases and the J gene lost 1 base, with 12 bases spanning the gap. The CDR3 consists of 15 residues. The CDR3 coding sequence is TGTGCCAGTAGTATGGCGGGGGGGAAGAACACTGAAGCTTTCTTT. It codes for CASSMAGGKNTEAFF.

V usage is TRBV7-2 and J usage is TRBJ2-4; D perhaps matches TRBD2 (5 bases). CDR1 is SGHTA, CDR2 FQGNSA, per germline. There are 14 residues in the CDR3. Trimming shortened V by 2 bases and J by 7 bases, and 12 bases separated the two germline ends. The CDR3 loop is CASSLRDYENIQYF. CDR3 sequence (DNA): TGTGCCAGCAGCTTAAGAGACTACGAGAACATTCAGTACTTC.

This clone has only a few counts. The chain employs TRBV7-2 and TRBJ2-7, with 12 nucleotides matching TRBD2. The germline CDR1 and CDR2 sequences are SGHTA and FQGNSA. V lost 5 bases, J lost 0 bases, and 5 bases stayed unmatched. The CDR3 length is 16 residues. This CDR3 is CASSRTTSGSSYEQYF. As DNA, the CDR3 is TGTGCCAGCAGCCGTACGACTAGCGGGAGCTCCTACGAGCAGTACTTC.

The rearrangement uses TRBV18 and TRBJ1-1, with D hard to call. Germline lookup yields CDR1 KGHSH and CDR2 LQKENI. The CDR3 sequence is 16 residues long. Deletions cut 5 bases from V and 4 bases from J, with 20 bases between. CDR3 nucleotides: TGTGCCAGCTCAACCCGAGCGAAACAAGGCGGCACTGAAGCTTTCTTT. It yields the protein CASSTRAKQGGTEAFF.

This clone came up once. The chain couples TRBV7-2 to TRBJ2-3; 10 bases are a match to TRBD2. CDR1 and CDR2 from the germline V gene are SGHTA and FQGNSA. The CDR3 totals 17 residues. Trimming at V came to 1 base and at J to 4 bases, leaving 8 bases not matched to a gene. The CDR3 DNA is TGTGCCAGCAGCTTAGTGTCGAGCGGGGGGGCCCCAGATACGCAGTATTTT. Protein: CASSLVSSGGAPDTQYF.

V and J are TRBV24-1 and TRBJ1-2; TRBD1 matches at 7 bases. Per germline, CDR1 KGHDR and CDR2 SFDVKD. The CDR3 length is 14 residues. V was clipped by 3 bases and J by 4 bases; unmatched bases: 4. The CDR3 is CATSDGTVTYGYTF. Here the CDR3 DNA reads TGTGCCACCAGTGATGGGACAGTTACCTATGGCTACACCTTC.

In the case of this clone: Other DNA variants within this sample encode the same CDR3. The CDR3 region is CASSLEGSGNTGELFF. In nucleotides, the CDR3 is TGCGCCAGCAGCTTGGAAGGTAGCGGAAACACCGGGGAGCTGTTTTTT. This chain joins TRBV5-1 and TRBJ2-2; tentative D call: TRBD2 (6 bases). Germline CDR1 is SGHRS and CDR2 is YFSETQ. The length of the CDR3 is 16 residues. Trimming shortened V by 0 bases and J by 2 bases, and 11 bases separated the two germline ends.

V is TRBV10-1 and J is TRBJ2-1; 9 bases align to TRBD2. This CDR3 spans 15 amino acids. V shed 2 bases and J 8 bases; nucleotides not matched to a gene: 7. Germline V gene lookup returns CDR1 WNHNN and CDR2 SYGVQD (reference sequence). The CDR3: CASSEAGGPRDEQFF. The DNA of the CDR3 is TGCGCCAGCAGTGAGGCGGGAGGGCCAAGAGATGAGCAGTTCTTC.

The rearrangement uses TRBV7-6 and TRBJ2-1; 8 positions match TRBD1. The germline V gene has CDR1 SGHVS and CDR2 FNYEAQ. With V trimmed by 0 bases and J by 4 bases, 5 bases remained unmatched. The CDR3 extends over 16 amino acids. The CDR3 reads CASSLAPTGGYNEQFF. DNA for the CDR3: TGTGCCAGCAGCTTAGCCCCCACAGGGGGTTACAATGAGCAGTTCTTC.

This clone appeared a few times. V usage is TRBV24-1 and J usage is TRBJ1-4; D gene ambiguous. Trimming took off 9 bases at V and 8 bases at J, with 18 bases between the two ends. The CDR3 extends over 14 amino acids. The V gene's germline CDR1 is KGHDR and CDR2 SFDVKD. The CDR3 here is CATRKVPEREKLFF. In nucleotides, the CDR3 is TGTGCCACCCGAAAAGTACCCGAGCGGGAAAAACTGTTTTTT.

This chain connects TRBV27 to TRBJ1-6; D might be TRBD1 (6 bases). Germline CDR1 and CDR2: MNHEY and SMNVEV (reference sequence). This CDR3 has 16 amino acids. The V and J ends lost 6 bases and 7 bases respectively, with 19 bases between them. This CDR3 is CASRMEGTLLNSPLHF. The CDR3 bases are TGTGCCAGCAGAATGGAAGGGACACTTCTGAATTCACCCCTCCACTTT.